This is a list of T cell receptor beta chains from one sample in a study of cytomegalovirus exposure and HLA in healthy donors. The assay was immunoSEQ multiplex PCR, and TCRdb's table has in-frame clones only and misses some. The sample lists approximately 270,000 clones, 65% to 90% occurring once. Sequencing used PBMCs. These receptors were collected from a woman younger than 30 in good health and CMV-seronegative. CDR3s include the opening cysteine and the closing phenylalanine or tryptophan. Each record gives: CDR3 DNA, CDR3 protein, J gene, clone size, D gene, V gene. D genes are given only for firm matches. Where a row states a size, it is once, few, many or the class of an expanded clone; other rows omit it.

DNA: TGTGCCAGCAGCCAATCGGGGAGGTTAGGCAGGGGGTACCAGCCCCAGCATTTT
CDR3: CASSQSGRLGRGYQPQHF
J: TRBJ1-5
size: NA
D: TRBD1
V: TRBV16

DNA: TGTGCCAGCAGCCGATATGCGGTCGGGGGCAATCAGCCCCAGCATTTT
CDR3: CASSRYAVGGNQPQHF
J: TRBJ1-5
size: NA
D: NA
V: TRBV11-2

DNA: TGTGCCAGCAGACCCTCCGATGGAACAGGGATGGGGACCGCTAACTATGGCTACACCTTC
CDR3: CASRPSDGTGMGTANYGYTF
J: TRBJ1-2
size: NA
D: NA
V: TRBV28

DNA: TGTGCCAGCAGACTCACAATGACCGGGGTAGGCTACACCTTC
CDR3: CASRLTMTGVGYTF
J: TRBJ1-2
size: NA
D: NA
V: TRBV27

DNA: TGTGCCAGCAGTTTATGGGCAAACACTGAAGCTTTCTTT
CDR3: CASSLWANTEAFF
J: TRBJ1-1
size: NA
D: NA
V: TRBV27

DNA: TGTGCCAGCAGCTTAGCCACCGGGACAGGGGGCAATGAGCAGTTCTTC
CDR3: CASSLATGTGGNEQFF
J: TRBJ2-1
size: NA
D: TRBD1
V: TRBV7-9

DNA: TGTGCCAGCAGCCAAGTCGGTGGGACAGGGGCACTCTACGAGCAGTACTTC
CDR3: CASSQVGGTGALYEQYF
J: TRBJ2-7
size: NA
D: TRBD1
V: TRBV4-2

DNA: TGTGCCAGCAGTTTTGGGCCCTACGAGCAGTACTTC
CDR3: CASSFGPYEQYF
J: TRBJ2-7
size: NA
D: NA
V: TRBV28

DNA: TGCAGCGTTGGGCGGGGAGGCTACAATGAGCAGTTCTTC
CDR3: CSVGRGGYNEQFF
J: TRBJ2-1
size: NA
D: NA
V: TRBV29-1

DNA: TGTGCCAGCAGGACAGGGGCTAGGAACACTGAAGCTTTCTTT
CDR3: CASRTGARNTEAFF
J: TRBJ1-1
size: NA
D: TRBD1
V: TRBV27

DNA: TGCGCCAGCAGTCCGGGACAGGGGGACGAGACCCAGTACTTC
CDR3: CASSPGQGDETQYF
J: TRBJ2-5
size: NA
D: TRBD1
V: TRBV5-1

DNA: TGTGCCAGCAGTTGCTGCGCAACTAATGAAAAACTGTTTTTT
CDR3: CASSCCATNEKLFF
J: TRBJ1-4
size: NA
D: NA
V: TRBV6-5

DNA: TGTGCCAGCAGCCGCGGACAGGGAAGAGGAATCACTGAAGCTTTCTTT
CDR3: CASSRGQGRGITEAFF
J: TRBJ1-1
size: NA
D: TRBD1
V: TRBV5-4

DNA: TGTGCCAGCAGTCAGCCAGGAGGGGTGAGGAATGGCTACACCTTC
CDR3: CASSQPGGVRNGYTF
J: TRBJ1-2
size: NA
D: NA
V: TRBV25-1

DNA: TGCAGCGGGTCAGGGGGCTCCCGATACAATCAGCCCCAGCATTTT
CDR3: CSGSGGSRYNQPQHF
J: TRBJ1-5
size: NA
D: TRBD1
V: TRBV29-1

DNA: TGTGCCAGCAGCTTAGTTCAGGGGGCGCGCAACTATGGCTACACCTTC
CDR3: CASSLVQGARNYGYTF
J: TRBJ1-2
size: NA
D: TRBD1
V: TRBV7-2

DNA: TGTGCCAGCAGCTCCCAGGGCACTGAAGCTTTCTTT
CDR3: CASSSQGTEAFF
J: TRBJ1-1
size: NA
D: NA
V: TRBV11-2

DNA: TGTGCCAGCACCGAGAGGGGACTAGTCTACGAGCAGTACTTC
CDR3: CASTERGLVYEQYF
J: TRBJ2-7
size: NA
D: TRBD2
V: TRBV28

DNA: TGTGCCAGCAGGTCCAGGACAGTGAACACCGGGGAGCTGTTTTTT
CDR3: CASRSRTVNTGELFF
J: TRBJ2-2
size: NA
D: NA
V: TRBV28

DNA: TGTGCCTGGAGGCAGGGGGTTGGGAATCAGCCCCAGCATTTT
CDR3: CAWRQGVGNQPQHF
J: TRBJ1-5
size: NA
D: TRBD1
V: TRBV30

DNA: TGTGCCAGCAGTGAAAATCCCACACCGAACACTGAAGCTTTCTTT
CDR3: CASSENPTPNTEAFF
J: TRBJ1-1
size: NA
D: NA
V: TRBV2

DNA: TGTGCCTGGGGGTTACAGGGGGCCGTTGGCTACACCTTC
CDR3: CAWGLQGAVGYTF
J: TRBJ1-2
size: NA
D: TRBD1
V: TRBV30

DNA: TGTGCCAGTAGTACGGGAGGCTCCTATGGCTACACCTTC
CDR3: CASSTGGSYGYTF
J: TRBJ1-2
size: NA
D: NA
V: TRBV19

DNA: TGTGCCAGCAGGTCACAGGGAAACACCATATATTTT
CDR3: CASRSQGNTIYF
J: TRBJ1-3
size: NA
D: NA
V: TRBV7-9

DNA: TGTGCCAGCAGTTCATACGTAAACAGGGGACGGTACGATACGCAGTATTTT
CDR3: CASSSYVNRGRYDTQYF
J: TRBJ2-3
size: NA
D: TRBD1
V: TRBV27

DNA: TGTGCCAGCAGCCGGACAGGGGCCTTGGGCTACACCTTC
CDR3: CASSRTGALGYTF
J: TRBJ1-2
size: NA
D: TRBD1
V: TRBV6-5

DNA: TGCAGCGTTGAAGATCGCCTAGCGGGGCCTAACTCCTACGAGCAGTACTTC
CDR3: CSVEDRLAGPNSYEQYF
J: TRBJ2-7
size: NA
D: TRBD2
V: TRBV29-1

DNA: TGTGCCAGCAGCTTGGTAGTAGGGGACACCGGGGAGCTGTTTTTT
CDR3: CASSLVVGDTGELFF
J: TRBJ2-2
size: NA
D: NA
V: TRBV5-6

DNA: TGTGCCAGCAGCCGAACAAACATGGCCCGAACTAGCATTCAGTACTTC
CDR3: CASSRTNMARTSIQYF
J: TRBJ2-4
size: few
D: NA
V: TRBV28

DNA: TGCGCCAGCAGCCAAGCTCGGACAGGGGCCCACCGCTACACCTTC
CDR3: CASSQARTGAHRYTF
J: TRBJ1-2
size: once
D: TRBD1
V: TRBV4-3

DNA: TGTGCCAGCAGCTTTGGCGGGGGGATCTATGAGCAGTTCTTC
CDR3: CASSFGGGIYEQFF
J: TRBJ2-1
size: NA
D: TRBD2
V: TRBV5-4

DNA: TGTGCCAGCAGATCGGGAGTCCCCTACGAGCAGTACTTC
CDR3: CASRSGVPYEQYF
J: TRBJ2-7
size: NA
D: NA
V: TRBV27

DNA: TGTGCCTGGAGTGCTATCTACGAGCAGTACTTC
CDR3: CAWSAIYEQYF
J: TRBJ2-7
size: few
D: NA
V: TRBV30

DNA: TGTGCCTGGAGTCCCCTAGTACACTATGGCTACACCTTC
CDR3: CAWSPLVHYGYTF
J: TRBJ1-2
size: few
D: NA
V: TRBV30

DNA: TGCGCCAGCAGCTTGGGACAGGTTGCCTACGAGCAGTACTTC
CDR3: CASSLGQVAYEQYF
J: TRBJ2-7
size: NA
D: NA
V: TRBV5-1